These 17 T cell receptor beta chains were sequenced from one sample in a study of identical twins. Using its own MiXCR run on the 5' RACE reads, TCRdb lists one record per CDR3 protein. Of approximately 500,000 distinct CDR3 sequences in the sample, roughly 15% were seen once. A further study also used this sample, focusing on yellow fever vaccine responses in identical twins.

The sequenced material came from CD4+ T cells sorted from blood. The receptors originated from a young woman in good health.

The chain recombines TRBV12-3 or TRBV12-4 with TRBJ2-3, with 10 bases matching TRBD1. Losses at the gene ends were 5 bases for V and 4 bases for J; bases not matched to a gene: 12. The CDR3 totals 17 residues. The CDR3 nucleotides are TGTGCCAGCAGTCGTGGGACAGGGGAATTTAGAGCAGATACGCAGTATTTT. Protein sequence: CASSRGTGEFRADTQYF.

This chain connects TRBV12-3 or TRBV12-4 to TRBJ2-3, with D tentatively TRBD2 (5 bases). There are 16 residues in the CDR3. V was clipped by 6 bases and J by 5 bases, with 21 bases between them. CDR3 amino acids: CASSPGSTYRGDTQYF. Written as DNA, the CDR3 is TGTGCCAGCAGCCCGGGGTCGACATATCGTGGAGATACGCAGTATTTT.

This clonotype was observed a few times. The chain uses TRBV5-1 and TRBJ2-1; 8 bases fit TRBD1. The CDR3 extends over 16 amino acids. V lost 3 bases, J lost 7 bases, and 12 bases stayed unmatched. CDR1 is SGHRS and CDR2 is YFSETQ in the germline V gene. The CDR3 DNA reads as TGCGCCAGCAGCTCGAGCCGGGACAGGATCGTAAATGAGCAGTTCTTC. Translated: CASSSSRDRIVNEQFF. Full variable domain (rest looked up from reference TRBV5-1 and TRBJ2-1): KAGVTQTPRYLIKTRGQQVTLSCSPISGHRSVSWYQQTPGQGLQFLFEYFSETQRNKGNFPGRFSGRQFSNSRSEMNVSTLELGDSALYLCASSSSRDRIVNEQFFGPGTRLTVL.

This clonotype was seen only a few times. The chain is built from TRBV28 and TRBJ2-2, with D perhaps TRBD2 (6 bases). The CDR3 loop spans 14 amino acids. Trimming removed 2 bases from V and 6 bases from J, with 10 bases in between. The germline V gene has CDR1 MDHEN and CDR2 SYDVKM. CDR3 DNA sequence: TGTGCCAGCAGTTTAGGAGGGTATGCCGGGGAGCTGTTTTTT. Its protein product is CASSLGGYAGELFF.

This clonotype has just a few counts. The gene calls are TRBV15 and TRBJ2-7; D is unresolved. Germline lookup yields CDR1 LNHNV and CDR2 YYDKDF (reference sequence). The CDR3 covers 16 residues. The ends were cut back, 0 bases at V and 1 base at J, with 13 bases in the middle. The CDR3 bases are TGTGCCACCAGCAGAGATCTGGCAGGACCTTCCTACGAGCAGTACTTC. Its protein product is CATSRDLAGPSYEQYF. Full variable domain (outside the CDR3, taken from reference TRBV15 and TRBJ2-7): DAMVIQNPRYQVTQFGKPVTLSCSQTLNHNVMYWYQQKSSQAPKLLFHYYDKDFNNEADTPDNFQSRRPNTSFCFLDIRSPGLGDTAMYLCATSRDLAGPSYEQYFGPGTRLTVT.

The CDR3 DNA reads as TGCGCCAGCAGCTTGGCCCGACTAGCGGGAGACAGGTCCTACAATGAGCAGTTCTTC. This encodes CASSLARLAGDRSYNEQFF. This chain joins TRBV5-1 and TRBJ2-1, with TRBD2 identical over 12 bases. The CDR3 spans 19 residues. Germline values: CDR1 SGHRS, CDR2 YFSETQ. The trim removed 0 bases at V and 1 base at J, leaving 8 bases unmatched. Using reference TRBV5-1 and TRBJ2-1 for the parts outside the CDR3, the full variable domain is KAGVTQTPRYLIKTRGQQVTLSCSPISGHRSVSWYQQTPGQGLQFLFEYFSETQRNKGNFPGRFSGRQFSNSRSEMNVSTLELGDSALYLCASSLARLAGDRSYNEQFFGPGTRLTVL.

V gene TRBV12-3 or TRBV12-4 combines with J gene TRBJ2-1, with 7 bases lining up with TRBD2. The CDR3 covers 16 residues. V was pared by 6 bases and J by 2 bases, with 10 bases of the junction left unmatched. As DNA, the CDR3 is TGTGCCAGCAGCCCATTAGCGGGTGACACCTACAATGAGCAGTTCTTC. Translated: CASSPLAGDTYNEQFF.

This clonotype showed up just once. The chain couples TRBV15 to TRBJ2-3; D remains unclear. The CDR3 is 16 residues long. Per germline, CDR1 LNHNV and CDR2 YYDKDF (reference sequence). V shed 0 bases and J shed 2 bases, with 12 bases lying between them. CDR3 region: CATSRDGSKVTDTQYF. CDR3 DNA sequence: TGTGCCACCAGCAGAGATGGTTCCAAGGTCACAGATACGCAGTATTTT.

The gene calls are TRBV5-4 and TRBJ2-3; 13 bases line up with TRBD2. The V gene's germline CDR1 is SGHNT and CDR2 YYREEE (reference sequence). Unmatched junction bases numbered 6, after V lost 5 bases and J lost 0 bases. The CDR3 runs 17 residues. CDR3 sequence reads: CASSTGLAGTSTDTQYF. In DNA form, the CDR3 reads TGTGCCAGCAGTACGGGACTAGCGGGAACTAGCACAGATACGCAGTATTTT.

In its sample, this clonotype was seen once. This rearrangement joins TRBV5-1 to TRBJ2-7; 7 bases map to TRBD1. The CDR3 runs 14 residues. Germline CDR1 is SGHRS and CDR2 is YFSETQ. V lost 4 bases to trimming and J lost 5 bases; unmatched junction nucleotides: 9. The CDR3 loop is CASSQTGSRNEQYF. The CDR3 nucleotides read TGCGCCAGCAGCCAGACAGGGTCTAGGAACGAGCAGTACTTC.

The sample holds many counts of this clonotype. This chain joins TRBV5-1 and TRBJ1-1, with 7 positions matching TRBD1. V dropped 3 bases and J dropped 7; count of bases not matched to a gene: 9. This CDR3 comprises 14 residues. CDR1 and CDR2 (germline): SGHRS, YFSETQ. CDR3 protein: CASSSLDRRNEAFF. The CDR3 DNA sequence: TGCGCCAGCAGCTCCCTGGACAGGCGAAATGAAGCTTTCTTT. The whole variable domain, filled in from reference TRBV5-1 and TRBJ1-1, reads KAGVTQTPRYLIKTRGQQVTLSCSPISGHRSVSWYQQTPGQGLQFLFEYFSETQRNKGNFPGRFSGRQFSNSRSEMNVSTLELGDSALYLCASSSLDRRNEAFFGQGTRLTVV.

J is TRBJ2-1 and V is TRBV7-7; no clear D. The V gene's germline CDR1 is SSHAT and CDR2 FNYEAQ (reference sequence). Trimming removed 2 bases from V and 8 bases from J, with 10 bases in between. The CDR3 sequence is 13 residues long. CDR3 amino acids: CASSLIQDYEQFF. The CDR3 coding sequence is TGTGCCAGCAGCTTAATCCAGGATTATGAGCAGTTCTTC.

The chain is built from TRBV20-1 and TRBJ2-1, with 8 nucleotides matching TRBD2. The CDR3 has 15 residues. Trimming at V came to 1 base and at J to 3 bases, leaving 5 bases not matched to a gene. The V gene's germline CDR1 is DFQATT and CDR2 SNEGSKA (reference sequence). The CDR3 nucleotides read TGCAGTGCTAGAGTGCCCGGGAGGGACTACAATGAGCAGTTCTTC. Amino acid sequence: CSARVPGRDYNEQFF.

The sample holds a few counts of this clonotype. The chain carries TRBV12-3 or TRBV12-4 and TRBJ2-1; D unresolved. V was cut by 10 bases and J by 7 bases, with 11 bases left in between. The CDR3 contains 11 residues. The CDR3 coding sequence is TGTGCCACCGGAATTGGGAATGAGCAGTTCTTC. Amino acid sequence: CATGIGNEQFF.

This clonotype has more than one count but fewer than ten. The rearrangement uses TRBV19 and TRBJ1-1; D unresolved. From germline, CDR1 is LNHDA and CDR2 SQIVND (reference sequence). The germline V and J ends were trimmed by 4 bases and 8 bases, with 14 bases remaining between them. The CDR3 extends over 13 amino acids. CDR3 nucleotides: TGTGCCAGTAGTACAACTCGGTGGACCGAAGCTTTCTTT. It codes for CASSTTRWTEAFF.

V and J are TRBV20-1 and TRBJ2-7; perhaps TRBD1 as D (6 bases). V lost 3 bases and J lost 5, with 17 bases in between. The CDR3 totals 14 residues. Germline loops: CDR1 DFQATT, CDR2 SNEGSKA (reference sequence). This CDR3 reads CSARDGQSKNEQYF. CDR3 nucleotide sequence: TGCAGTGCTAGGGATGGACAGTCAAAGAACGAGCAGTACTTC.

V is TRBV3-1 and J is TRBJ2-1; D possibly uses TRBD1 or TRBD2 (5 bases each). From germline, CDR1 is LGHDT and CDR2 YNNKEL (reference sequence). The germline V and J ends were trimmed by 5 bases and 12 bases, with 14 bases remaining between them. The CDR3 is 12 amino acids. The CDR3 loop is CASSSSGTGQFF. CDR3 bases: TGTGCCAGCAGCAGCAGCGGTACAGGGCAGTTCTTC.